The rows below give T cell receptor beta chains drawn from one sample of a study of blood T cell repertoires in COVID-19. The method was immunoSEQ multiplex PCR; TCRdb's version includes in-frame clones alone and lacks a portion of them. The sample holds roughly 350,000 clones, 75% to 90% seen once. The source material was peripheral blood. Receptors were obtained from a woman younger than 30 with acute or convalescent COVID-19. Both conserved end residues are part of each CDR3. Fields, in order: clone size, D gene, V gene, CDR3 length, J gene, CDR3 DNA, CDR3 protein. A D gene is named only where the DNA matches it firmly. Clone sizes are given selectively: once, few, many, or a class where the clone is expanded.

NA,NA,TRBV9,17,TRBJ2-3,TGTGCCAGCAGCGTAGGGGCAGGCCTTAGAATCACAGATACGCAGTATTTT,CASSVGAGLRITDTQYF
NA,TRBD1,TRBV19,15,TRBJ1-6,TGTGCCAGTAGTACTGCAGGGGGTAGTGGATCACCCCTCCACTTT,CASSTAGGSGSPLHF
NA,TRBD1,TRBV30,14,TRBJ1-2,TGTGCCTGGAGAACGGAGGGGGCGGTTGGTGGCTACACCTTC,CAWRTEGAVGGYTF
NA,TRBD2,TRBV18,22,TRBJ2-3,TGTGCCAGCTCACCGACCCCGAATTCGGGGGGGCCTACTACCCCTAGCACAGATACGCAGTATTTT,CASSPTPNSGGPTTPSTDTQYF
NA,TRBD1,TRBV5-6,14,TRBJ2-7,TGTGCCAGCAGCTTGGAAACAGGGGGGTACGAGCAGTACTTC,CASSLETGGYEQYF
NA,TRBD1,TRBV18,15,TRBJ1-4,TGTGCCAGCTCACTATCGACAGGGAGGAGTGAAAAACTGTTTTTT,CASSLSTGRSEKLFF
NA,TRBD2,TRBV5-4,16,TRBJ2-1,TGTGCCAGCAGCAATGGGGGAGCGGGAGCCCGAAATGAGCAGTTCTTC,CASSNGGAGARNEQFF
NA,NA,TRBV5-1,14,TRBJ1-1,TGCGCCAGCACCAATACAGGGTCGGTGACTGAAGCTTTCTTT,CASTNTGSVTEAFF
NA,NA,TRBV29-1,13,TRBJ1-2,TGCAGCGTACCCCTGCAGGGTGGCTATGGCTACACCTTC,CSVPLQGGYGYTF
NA,NA,TRBV4-1,12,TRBJ1-2,TGCGCCAGCAGCCAAGGGACAGATGGCTACACCTTC,CASSQGTDGYTF
few,TRBD1,TRBV9,15,TRBJ2-7,TGTGCCAGCAGCGTAGGCGAGACAGGGCCCTACGAGCAGTACTTC,CASSVGETGPYEQYF
NA,NA,TRBV6-6,15,TRBJ2-2,TGTGCCAGCAGTTATCAGGGTTCGAACACCGGGGAGCTGTTTTTT,CASSYQGSNTGELFF
NA,NA,TRBV5-1,12,TRBJ1-1,TGCGCCAGCAGCTTAGGGGTTACTGAAGCTTTCTTT,CASSLGVTEAFF
NA,TRBD2,TRBV5-1,16,TRBJ2-1,TGCGTCAGCAGCTTGGAAGCTAGCGGGGTCTACAATGAGCAGTTCTTC,CVSSLEASGVYNEQFF
NA,NA,TRBV6-5,13,TRBJ2-3,TGTGCCAGCTCGGCGGGGGCTCCCGGTACGCAGTATTTT,CASSAGAPGTQYF
NA,TRBD1,TRBV10-3,14,TRBJ1-6,TGTGCCATCAGCCTGACAGGGGGCAATTCACCCCTCCACTTT,CAISLTGGNSPLHF
NA,NA,TRBV7-9,13,TRBJ1-1,TGTGCCAGCAGCCCCCGGACATCATATGAAGCTTTCTTT,CASSPRTSYEAFF
NA,NA,TRBV7-3,16,TRBJ2-5,TGTGCCAGCAGCTTGGGCAGGGCCCTGTCCCAAGAGACCCAGTACTTC,CASSLGRALSQETQYF
few,TRBD1,TRBV12-3/TRBV12-4,13,TRBJ2-7,TGTGCCAGCCGACAGGGGAACGTCTACGAGCAGTACTTC,CASRQGNVYEQYF
NA,NA,TRBV29-1,15,TRBJ2-7,TGCAGCGTTGAAGTCCCAACTCAGGGTTTAGGCGAGCAGTACTTC,CSVEVPTQGLGEQYF
NA,TRBD1,TRBV20-1,14,TRBJ2-7,TGCAGTGCTAGTACAGGGACAGGGATCACCGAGCAGTACTTC,CSASTGTGITEQYF
NA,TRBD1,TRBV5-5,14,TRBJ2-7,TGTGCCAGCAGCGGAGACAGGGGACCCTACGAGCAGTACTTC,CASSGDRGPYEQYF
NA,TRBD1,TRBV9,12,TRBJ2-1,TGTGCCAGCAGCGTGACAGGGAATGAGCAGTTCTTC,CASSVTGNEQFF
NA,TRBD2,TRBV7-2,16,TRBJ2-1,TGTGCCAGCAGCCCTGCCACGGGCGGGAGGGCCGATGAGCAGTTCTTC,CASSPATGGRADEQFF
NA,NA,TRBV7-9,15,TRBJ2-7,TGTGCCAGCAGCCCAAAGGACAGAAGCTCCTACGAGCAGTACTTC,CASSPKDRSSYEQYF
NA,NA,TRBV27,11,TRBJ1-1,TGTGCCAGCAGTTTTGGGGGAGGAGCTTTCTTT,CASSFGGGAFF
NA,NA,TRBV11-1,15,TRBJ2-6,TGTGCCAGCAGCTTAACTGGCTCTGGGGCCAACGTCCTGACTTTC,CASSLTGSGANVLTF
few,NA,TRBV6-5,15,TRBJ2-7,TGTGCCAGCAGTCAGGACAGTGGGAGCTCCTACGAGCAGTACTTC,CASSQDSGSSYEQYF
NA,NA,TRBV28,16,TRBJ1-3,TGTGCCAGCAGTTCGAATCGACAGGTATTAGGAAACACCATATATTTT,CASSSNRQVLGNTIYF
few,NA,TRBV5-1,13,TRBJ2-7,TGCGCCAGCAGCTTGGCAGGGACCTACGAGCAGTACTTC,CASSLAGTYEQYF
NA,NA,TRBV4-1,14,TRBJ1-6,TGCGCCAGCAGCCAAGACAGTTCGGGTTCACCCCTCCACTTT,CASSQDSSGSPLHF
few,NA,TRBV12-3/TRBV12-4,12,TRBJ1-1,TGTGCCAGCAGTTTGGGGGAGGGGGAGGCTTTCTTT,CASSLGEGEAFF
few,TRBD2,TRBV20-1,14,TRBJ2-7,TGCAGTGCTATTGATAGCGGGGGATCCTACGAGCAGTACTTC,CSAIDSGGSYEQYF
once,TRBD1,TRBV5-4,14,TRBJ2-7,TGTGCCAGCAGCTCCGGGACAGGAGCCTACGAGCAGTACTTC,CASSSGTGAYEQYF
few,NA,TRBV4-2,14,TRBJ2-3,TGTGCCAGCAGCCAAGAGCAGAGCACAGATACGCAGTATTTT,CASSQEQSTDTQYF
NA,NA,TRBV10-1,17,TRBJ2-3,TGCGCCAGCAGTGAGTCGATAGGGGGTAGGGGCACAGATACGCAGTATTTT,CASSESIGGRGTDTQYF
NA,NA,TRBV9,15,TRBJ1-1,TGTGCCAGCAGCGTAGACGGGGGGTCGAACACTGAAGCTTTCTTT,CASSVDGGSNTEAFF
NA,NA,TRBV6-5,15,TRBJ1-1,TGTGCCAGCAGTTACCCGGGGAACCCCAACACTGAAGCTTTCTTT,CASSYPGNPNTEAFF
NA,TRBD1,TRBV6-5,15,TRBJ1-5,TGTGCCAGCAGGACTGGGACAGTACGCAATCAGCCCCAGCATTTT,CASRTGTVRNQPQHF
NA,NA,TRBV21-1,16,TRBJ2-1,TGTGCCAGCAGCAAAGCGCGAACTAGCTTTTACAATGAGCAGTTCTTC,CASSKARTSFYNEQFF
once,TRBD1,TRBV7-9,16,TRBJ1-4,TGTGCCAGCAGCTCAATTTTACAGGGGGCAGAGGAAAAACTGTTTTTT,CASSSILQGAEEKLFF
once,NA,TRBV5-4,16,TRBJ1-2,TGTGCCAGCAGCTTGGCTCTCGCCCGGGAGGCCTATGGCTACACCTTC,CASSLALAREAYGYTF
NA,NA,TRBV19,15,TRBJ2-3,TGTGCCAGTAGTCCCAGGGAATCTAGCACAGATACGCAGTATTTT,CASSPRESSTDTQYF
NA,NA,TRBV6-2/TRBV6-3,15,TRBJ1-1,TGTGCCAGCAGTTACTCCCGGGGGATGAACACTGAAGCTTTCTTT,CASSYSRGMNTEAFF
NA,TRBD2,TRBV27,15,TRBJ2-5,TGTGCCAGCAGTTCGGCGGGAGCCTCCCAAGAGACCCAGTACTTC,CASSSAGASQETQYF
NA,NA,TRBV12-3/TRBV12-4,13,TRBJ1-2,TGTGCCAGCAGCCCCACAGGATTCTATGGCTACACCTTC,CASSPTGFYGYTF
NA,TRBD2,TRBV5-3,21,TRBJ2-1,TGTGCCAGAAGCTTGGAGGACGGGGGGGACCCGCGGGGGGCCCCCTACAATGAGCAGTTCTTC,CARSLEDGGDPRGAPYNEQFF
NA,NA,TRBV25-1,16,TRBJ2-4,TGTGCCAGCAGTGAAACAATCAGGGGTTCCAAAAACATTCAGTACTTC,CASSETIRGSKNIQYF
NA,TRBD1,TRBV4-2,15,TRBJ1-2,TGTGCCAGCAGCCAAAGGGCGACAGGGGCGGGTGGCTACACCTTC,CASSQRATGAGGYTF
NA,NA,TRBV24-1,14,TRBJ2-3,TGTGCCACCAGTGATTCGCGGGCCTCAGATACGCAGTATTTT,CATSDSRASDTQYF
NA,TRBD1,TRBV5-1,17,TRBJ1-3,TGCGCCAGCAGTAGACAGGGGGGTTCGATAGATGGAAACACCATATATTTT,CASSRQGGSIDGNTIYF
NA,NA,TRBV5-4,15,TRBJ2-2,TGTGCCAGCAGCTTCGACAGGAGTAACACCGGGGAGCTGTTTTTT,CASSFDRSNTGELFF
NA,NA,TRBV13,15,TRBJ1-1,TGTGCCACCATAGCCCCCGCCCTTAAGAACACTGAAGCTTTCTTT,CATIAPALKNTEAFF